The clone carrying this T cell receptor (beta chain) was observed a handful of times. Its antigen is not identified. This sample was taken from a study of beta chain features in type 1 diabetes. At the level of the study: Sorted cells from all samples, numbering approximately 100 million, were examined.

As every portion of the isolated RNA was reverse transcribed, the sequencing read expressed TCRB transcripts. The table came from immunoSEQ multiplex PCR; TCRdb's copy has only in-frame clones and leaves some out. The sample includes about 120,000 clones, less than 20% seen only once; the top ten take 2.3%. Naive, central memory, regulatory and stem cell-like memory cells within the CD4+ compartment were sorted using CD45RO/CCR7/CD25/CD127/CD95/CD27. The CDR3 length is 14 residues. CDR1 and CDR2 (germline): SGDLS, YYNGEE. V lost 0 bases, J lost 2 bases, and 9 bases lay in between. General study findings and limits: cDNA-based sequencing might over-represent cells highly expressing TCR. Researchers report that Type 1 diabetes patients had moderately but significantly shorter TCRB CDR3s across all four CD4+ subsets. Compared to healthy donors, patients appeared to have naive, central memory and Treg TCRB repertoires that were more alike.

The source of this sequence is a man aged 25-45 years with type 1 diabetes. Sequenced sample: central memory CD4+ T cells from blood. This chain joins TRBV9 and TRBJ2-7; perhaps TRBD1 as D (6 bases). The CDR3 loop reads CASSVVDRTYEQYF. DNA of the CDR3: TGTGCCAGCAGCGTAGTAGACAGGACCTACGAGCAGTACTTC.